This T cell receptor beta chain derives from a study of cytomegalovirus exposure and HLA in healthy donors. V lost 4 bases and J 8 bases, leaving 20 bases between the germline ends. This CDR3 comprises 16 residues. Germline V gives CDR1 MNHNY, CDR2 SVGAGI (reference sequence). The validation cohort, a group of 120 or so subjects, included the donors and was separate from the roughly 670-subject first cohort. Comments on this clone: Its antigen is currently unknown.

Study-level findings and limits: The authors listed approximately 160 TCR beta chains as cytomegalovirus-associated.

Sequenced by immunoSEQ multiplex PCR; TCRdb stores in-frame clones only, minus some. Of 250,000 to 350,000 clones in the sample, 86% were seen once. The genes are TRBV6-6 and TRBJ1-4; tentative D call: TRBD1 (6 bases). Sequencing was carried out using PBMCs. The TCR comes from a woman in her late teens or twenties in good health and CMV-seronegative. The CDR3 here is CASSSNRVGPGEKLFF. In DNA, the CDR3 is TGTGCCAGCAGTTCGAACAGGGTGGGGCCTGGGGAAAAACTGTTTTTT.